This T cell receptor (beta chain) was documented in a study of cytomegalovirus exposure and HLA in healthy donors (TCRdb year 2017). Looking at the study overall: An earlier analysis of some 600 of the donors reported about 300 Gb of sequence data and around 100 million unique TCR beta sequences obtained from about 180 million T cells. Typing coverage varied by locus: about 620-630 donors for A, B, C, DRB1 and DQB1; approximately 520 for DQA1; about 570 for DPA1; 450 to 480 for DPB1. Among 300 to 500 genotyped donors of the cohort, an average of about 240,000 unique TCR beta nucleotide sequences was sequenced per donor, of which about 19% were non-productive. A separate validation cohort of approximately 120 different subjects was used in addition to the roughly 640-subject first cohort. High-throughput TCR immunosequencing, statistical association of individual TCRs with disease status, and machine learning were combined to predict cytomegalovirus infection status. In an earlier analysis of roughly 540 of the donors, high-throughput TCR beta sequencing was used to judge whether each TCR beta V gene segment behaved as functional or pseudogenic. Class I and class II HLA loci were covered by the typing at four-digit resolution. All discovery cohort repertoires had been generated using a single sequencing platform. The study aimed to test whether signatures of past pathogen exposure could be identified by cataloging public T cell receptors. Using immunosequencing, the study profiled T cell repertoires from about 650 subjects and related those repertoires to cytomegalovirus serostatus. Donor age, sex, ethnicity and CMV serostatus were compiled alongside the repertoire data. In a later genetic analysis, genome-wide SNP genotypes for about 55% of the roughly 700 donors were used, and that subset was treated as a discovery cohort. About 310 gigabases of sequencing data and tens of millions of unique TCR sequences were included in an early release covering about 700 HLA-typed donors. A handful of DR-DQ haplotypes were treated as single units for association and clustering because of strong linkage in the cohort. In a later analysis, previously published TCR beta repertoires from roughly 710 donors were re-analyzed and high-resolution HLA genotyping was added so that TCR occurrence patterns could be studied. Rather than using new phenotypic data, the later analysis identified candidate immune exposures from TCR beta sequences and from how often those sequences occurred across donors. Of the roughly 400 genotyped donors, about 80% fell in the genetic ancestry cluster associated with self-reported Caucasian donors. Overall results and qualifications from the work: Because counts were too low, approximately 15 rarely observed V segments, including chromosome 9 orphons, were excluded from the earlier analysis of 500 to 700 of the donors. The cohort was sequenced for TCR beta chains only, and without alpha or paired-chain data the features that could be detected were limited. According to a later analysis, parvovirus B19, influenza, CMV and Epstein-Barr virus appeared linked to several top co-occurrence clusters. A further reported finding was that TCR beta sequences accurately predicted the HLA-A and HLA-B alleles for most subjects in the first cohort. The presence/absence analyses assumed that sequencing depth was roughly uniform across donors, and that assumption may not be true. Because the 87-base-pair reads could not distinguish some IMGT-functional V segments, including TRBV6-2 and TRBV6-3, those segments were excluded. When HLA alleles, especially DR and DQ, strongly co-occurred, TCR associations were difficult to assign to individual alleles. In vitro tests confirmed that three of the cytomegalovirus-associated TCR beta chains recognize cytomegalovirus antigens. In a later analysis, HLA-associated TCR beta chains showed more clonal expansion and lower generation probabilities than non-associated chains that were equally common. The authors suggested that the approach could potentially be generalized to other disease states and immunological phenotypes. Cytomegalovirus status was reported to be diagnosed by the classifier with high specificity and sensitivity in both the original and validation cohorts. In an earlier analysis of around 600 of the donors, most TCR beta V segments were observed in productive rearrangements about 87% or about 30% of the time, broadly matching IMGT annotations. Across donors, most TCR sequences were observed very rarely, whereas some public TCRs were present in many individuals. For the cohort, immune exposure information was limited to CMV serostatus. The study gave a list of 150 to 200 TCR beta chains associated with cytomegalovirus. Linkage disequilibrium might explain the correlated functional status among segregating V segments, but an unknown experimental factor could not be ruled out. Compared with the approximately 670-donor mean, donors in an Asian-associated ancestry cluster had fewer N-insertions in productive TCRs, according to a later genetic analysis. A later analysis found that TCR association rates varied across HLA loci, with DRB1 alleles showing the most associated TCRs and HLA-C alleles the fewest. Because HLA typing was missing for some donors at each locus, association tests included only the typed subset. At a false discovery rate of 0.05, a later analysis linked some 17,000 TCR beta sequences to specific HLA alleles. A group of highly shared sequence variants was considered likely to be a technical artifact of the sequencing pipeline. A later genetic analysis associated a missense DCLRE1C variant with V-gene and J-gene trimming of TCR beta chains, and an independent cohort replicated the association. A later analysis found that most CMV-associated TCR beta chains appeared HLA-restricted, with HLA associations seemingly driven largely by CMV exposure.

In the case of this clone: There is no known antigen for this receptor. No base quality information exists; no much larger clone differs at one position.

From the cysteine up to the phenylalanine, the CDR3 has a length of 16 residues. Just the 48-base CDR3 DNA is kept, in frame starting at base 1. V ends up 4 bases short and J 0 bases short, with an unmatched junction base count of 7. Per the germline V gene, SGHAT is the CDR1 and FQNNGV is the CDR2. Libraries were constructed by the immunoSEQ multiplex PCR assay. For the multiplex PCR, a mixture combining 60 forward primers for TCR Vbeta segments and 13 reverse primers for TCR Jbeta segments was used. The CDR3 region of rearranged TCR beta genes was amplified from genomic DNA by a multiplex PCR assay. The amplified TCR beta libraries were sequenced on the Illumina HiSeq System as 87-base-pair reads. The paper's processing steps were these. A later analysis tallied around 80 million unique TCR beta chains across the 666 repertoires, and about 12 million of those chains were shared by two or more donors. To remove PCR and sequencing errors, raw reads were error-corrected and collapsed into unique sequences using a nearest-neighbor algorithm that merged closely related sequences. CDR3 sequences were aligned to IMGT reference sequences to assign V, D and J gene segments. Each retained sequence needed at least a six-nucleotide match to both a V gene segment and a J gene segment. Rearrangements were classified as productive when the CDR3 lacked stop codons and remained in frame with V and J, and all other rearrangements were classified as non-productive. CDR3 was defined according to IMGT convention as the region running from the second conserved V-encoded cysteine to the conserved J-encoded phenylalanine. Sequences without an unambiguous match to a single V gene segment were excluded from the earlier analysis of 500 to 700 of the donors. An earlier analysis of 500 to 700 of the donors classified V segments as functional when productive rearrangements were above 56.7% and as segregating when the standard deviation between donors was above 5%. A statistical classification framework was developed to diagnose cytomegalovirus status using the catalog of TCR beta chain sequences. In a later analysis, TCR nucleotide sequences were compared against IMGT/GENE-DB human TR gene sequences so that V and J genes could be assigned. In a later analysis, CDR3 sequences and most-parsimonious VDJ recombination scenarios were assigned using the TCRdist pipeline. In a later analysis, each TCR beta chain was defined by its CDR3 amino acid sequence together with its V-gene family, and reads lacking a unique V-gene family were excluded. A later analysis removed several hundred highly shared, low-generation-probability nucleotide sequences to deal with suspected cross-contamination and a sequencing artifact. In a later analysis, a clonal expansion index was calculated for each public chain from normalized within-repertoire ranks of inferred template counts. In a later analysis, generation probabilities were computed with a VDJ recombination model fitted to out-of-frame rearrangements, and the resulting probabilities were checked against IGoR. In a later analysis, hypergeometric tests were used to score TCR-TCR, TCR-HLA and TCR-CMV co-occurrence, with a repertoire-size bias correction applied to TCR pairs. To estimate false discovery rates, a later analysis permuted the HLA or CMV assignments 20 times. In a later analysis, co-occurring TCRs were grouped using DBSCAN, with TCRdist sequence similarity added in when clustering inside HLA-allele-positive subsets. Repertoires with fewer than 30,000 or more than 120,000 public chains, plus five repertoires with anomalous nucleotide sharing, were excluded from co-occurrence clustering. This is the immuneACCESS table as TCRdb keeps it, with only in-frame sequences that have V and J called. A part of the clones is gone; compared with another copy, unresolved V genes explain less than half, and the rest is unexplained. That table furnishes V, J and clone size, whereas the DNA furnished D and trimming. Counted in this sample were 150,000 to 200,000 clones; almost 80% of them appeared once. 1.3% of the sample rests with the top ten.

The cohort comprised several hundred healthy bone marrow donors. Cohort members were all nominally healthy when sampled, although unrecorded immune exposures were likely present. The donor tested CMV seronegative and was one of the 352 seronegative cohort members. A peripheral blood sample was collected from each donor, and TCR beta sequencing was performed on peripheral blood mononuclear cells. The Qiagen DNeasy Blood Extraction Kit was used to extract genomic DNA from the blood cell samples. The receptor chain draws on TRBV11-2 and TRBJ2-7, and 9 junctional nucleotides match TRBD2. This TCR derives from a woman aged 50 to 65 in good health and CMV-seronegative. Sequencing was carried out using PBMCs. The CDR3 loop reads CASSSLAGVSSYEQYF. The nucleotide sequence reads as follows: TGTGCCAGCAGCTCCTTAGCGGGGGTGAGCTCCTACGAGCAGTACTTC. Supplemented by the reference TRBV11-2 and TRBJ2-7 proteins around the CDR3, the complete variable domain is EAGVAQSPRYKIIEKRQSVAFWCNPISGHATLYWYQQILGQGPKLLIQFQNNGVVDDSQLPKDRFSAERLKGVDSTLKIQPAKLEDSAVYLCASSSLAGVSSYEQYFGPGTRLTVT.